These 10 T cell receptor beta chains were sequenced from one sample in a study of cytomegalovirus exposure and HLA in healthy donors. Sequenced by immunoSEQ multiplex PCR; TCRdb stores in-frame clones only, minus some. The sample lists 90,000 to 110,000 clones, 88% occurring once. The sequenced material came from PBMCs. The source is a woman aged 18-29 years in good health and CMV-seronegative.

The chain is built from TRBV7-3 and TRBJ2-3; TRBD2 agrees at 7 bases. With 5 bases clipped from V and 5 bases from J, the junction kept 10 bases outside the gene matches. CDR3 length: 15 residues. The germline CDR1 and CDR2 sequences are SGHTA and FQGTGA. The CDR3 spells CASSPHERGKDTQYF. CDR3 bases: TGTGCCAGCAGCCCCCATGAGCGGGGTAAAGATACGCAGTATTTT. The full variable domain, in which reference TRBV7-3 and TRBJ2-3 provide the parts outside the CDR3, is GAGVSQTPSNKVTEKGKYVELRCDPISGHTALYWYRQSLGQGPEFLIYFQGTGAADDSGLPNDRFFAVRPEGSVSTLKIQRTERGDSAVYLCASSPHERGKDTQYFGPGTRLTVL.

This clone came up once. The DNA for the CDR3 is TGTGCCAGCAGTTTAGTAGGCAGGCCGACTGGAAACACCATATATTTT. This gives the protein CASSLVGRPTGNTIYF. The V and J genes are TRBV28 and TRBJ1-3; no reliable D call. The V and J ends lost 2 bases and 2 bases respectively, with 13 bases between them. The CDR3 runs 16 residues. From germline, CDR1 is MDHEN and CDR2 SYDVKM.

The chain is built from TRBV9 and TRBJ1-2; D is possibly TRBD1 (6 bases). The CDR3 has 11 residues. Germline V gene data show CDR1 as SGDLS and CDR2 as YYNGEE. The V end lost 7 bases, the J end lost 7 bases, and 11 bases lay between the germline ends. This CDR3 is CASSGVPGYTF. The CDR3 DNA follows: TGTGCCAGCTCAGGGGTCCCTGGCTACACCTTC.

The CDR3 DNA follows: TGCAGCGTTTCCGGGACAGGGGCCTACAATGAGCAGTTCTTC. The encoded protein is CSVSGTGAYNEQFF. The rearrangement joins TRBV29-1 to TRBJ2-1, with 10 bases matching TRBD1. Germline CDR1 SQVTM, CDR2 ANQGSEA. V gave up 5 bases and J gave up 2 bases; unmatched junction bases: 3. The CDR3 has 14 amino acids.

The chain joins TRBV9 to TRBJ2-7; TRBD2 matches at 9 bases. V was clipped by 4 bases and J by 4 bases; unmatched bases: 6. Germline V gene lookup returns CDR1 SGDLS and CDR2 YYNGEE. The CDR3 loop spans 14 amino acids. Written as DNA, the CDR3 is TGTGCCAGCAGCCCCAAGACTAGCGGTTACGAGCAGTACTTC. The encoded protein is CASSPKTSGYEQYF.

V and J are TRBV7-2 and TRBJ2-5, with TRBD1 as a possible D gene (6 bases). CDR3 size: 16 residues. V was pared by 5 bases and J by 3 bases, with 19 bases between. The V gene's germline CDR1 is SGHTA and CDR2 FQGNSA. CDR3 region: CASSQQGLSGEETQYF. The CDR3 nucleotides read TGTGCCAGCAGCCAACAGGGCCTCTCGGGCGAAGAGACCCAGTACTTC.

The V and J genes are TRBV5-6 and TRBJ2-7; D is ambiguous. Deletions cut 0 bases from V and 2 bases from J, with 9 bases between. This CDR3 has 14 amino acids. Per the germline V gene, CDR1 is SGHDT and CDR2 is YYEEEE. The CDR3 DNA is TGTGCCAGCAGCTTGGGCGACTTGGCCTACGAGCAGTACTTC. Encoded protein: CASSLGDLAYEQYF. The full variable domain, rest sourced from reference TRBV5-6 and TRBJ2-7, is DAGVTQSPTHLIKTRGQQVTLRCSPKSGHDTVSWYQQALGQGPQFIFQYYEEEERQRGNFPDRFSGHQFPNYSSELNVNALLLGDSALYLCASSLGDLAYEQYFGPGTRLTVT.

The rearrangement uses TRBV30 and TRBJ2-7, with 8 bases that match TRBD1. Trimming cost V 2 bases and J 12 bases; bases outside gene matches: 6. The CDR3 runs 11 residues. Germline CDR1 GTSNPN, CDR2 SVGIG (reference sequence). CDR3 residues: CAWSPNRGMYF. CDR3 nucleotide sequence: TGTGCCTGGAGTCCCAACAGGGGGATGTACTTC. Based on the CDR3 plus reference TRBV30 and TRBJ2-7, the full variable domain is SQTIHQWPATLVQPVGSPLSLECTVEGTSNPNLYWYRQAAGRGLQLLFYSVGIGQISSEVPQNLSASRPQDRQFILSSKKLLLSDSGFYLCAWSPNRGMYFGPGTRLTVT.

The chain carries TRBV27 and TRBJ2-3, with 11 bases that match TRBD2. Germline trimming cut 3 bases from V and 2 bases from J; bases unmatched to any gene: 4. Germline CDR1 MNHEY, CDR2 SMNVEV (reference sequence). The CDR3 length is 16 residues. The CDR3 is CASSLGTSGYTDTQYF. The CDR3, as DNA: TGTGCCAGCAGTTTGGGGACTAGCGGTTACACAGATACGCAGTATTTT.

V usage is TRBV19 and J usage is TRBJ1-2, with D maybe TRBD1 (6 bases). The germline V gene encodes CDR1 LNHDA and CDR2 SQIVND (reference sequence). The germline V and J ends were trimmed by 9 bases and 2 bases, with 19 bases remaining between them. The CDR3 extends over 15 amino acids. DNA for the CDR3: TGTGCCAGCGCCTCCCCAGGGGCGGTCAACTATGGCTACACCTTC. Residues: CASASPGAVNYGYTF.